The present TCR beta chain was sequenced within a study of T cell responses to AZD1222 COVID-19 vaccine. Trimming took off 1 base at V and 4 bases at J, with 5 bases between the two ends. CDR1 LGHDT and CDR2 YNNKEL come from the germline V gene (reference sequence). CDR3 size: 13 residues. The table came from immunoSEQ multiplex PCR; TCRdb's copy has only in-frame clones and leaves some out. The table includes just under 75,000 clones, around 80% detected once. On this clone: The same CDR3 also results from other DNA sequences found in this sample.

Investigators merged groups given second doses at roughly 4 or roughly 12 weeks. This sequence joins TRBV3-1 (or the pseudogene TRBV3-2) and TRBJ1-5; D unresolved. This sample comprised peripheral blood, obtained 28 days after the second AZD1222 dose. The source is an adult who received the AZD1222 COVID-19 vaccine. The CDR3 is CASSQGRNQPQHF. In DNA form, the CDR3 reads TGTGCCAGCAGCCAAGGAAGGAATCAGCCCCAGCATTTT.